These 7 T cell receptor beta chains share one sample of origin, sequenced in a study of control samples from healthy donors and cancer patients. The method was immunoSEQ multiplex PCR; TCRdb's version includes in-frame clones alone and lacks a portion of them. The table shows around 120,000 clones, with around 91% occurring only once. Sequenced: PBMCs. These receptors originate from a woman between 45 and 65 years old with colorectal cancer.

The CDR3 loop is CASSQGRVGTDTQYF. Written as DNA, the CDR3 is TGTGCCAGCAGCCAAGGGAGAGTGGGCACAGATACGCAGTATTTT. The chain links TRBV3-1 (or the pseudogene TRBV3-2) to TRBJ2-3; no reliable D call. With 1 base removed from V and 1 base from J, the gap between germline ends came to 9 bases. The length of the CDR3 is 15 residues. In germline, CDR1 is LGHDT, CDR2 YNNKEL (reference sequence).

The CDR3 spells CAWRGQNYGYTF. CDR3 coding DNA: TGTGCCTGGAGGGGACAGAACTATGGCTACACCTTC. V is TRBV30 and J is TRBJ1-2; 7 nucleotides line up with TRBD1. CDR1 and CDR2 from the germline V gene are GTSNPN and SVGIG (reference sequence). CDR3 length: 12 amino acids. Trimming removed 3 bases from V and 2 bases from J; junction bases left unmatched: 0.

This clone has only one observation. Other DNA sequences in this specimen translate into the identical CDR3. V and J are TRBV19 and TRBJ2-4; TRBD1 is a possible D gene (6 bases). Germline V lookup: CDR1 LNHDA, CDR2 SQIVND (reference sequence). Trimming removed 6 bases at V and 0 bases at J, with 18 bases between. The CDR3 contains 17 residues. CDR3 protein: CASSIQQGVLAKNIQYF. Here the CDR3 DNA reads TGTGCCAGTAGCATTCAACAGGGAGTACTAGCCAAAAACATTCAGTACTTC.

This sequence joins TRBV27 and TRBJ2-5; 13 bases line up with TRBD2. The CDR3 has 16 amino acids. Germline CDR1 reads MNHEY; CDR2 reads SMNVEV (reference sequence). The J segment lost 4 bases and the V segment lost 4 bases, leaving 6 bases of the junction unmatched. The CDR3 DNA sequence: TGTGCCAGCAGTTCGACTAGCGGGGGGCCTCGAGAGACCCAGTACTTC. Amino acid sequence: CASSSTSGGPRETQYF.

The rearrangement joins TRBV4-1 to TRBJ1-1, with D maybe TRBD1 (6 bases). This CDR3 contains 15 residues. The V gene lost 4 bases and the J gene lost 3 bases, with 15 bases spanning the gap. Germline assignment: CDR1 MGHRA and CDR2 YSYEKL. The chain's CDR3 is CASSRGPAGDTEAFF. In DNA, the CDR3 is TGCGCCAGCAGCCGGGGGCCCGCCGGGGACACTGAAGCTTTCTTT.

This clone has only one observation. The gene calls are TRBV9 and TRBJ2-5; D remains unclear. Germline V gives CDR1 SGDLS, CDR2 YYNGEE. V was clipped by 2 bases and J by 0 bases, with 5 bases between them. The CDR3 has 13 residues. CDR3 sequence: CASSVSYQETQYF. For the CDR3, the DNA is TGTGCCAGCAGCGTGTCGTACCAAGAGACCCAGTACTTC.

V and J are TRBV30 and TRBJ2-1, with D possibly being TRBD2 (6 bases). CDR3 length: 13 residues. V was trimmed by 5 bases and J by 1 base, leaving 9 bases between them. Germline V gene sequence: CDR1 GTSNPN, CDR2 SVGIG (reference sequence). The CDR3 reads CAWRAGSYNEQFF. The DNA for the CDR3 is TGTGCCTGGCGTGCGGGATCCTACAATGAGCAGTTCTTC.